This TCR beta chain was sequenced for a study of human T cells and chemical hapten exposure. About the study: Weekly scalp doses of diphenylcyclopropenone were given to patients during the approximately 25-week study. Read at 6 days, the patch tests placed 0.01% DPC on the upper back.

Trimming removed 3 bases at V and 6 bases at J, with 14 bases between. Germline lookup yields CDR1 SQVTM and CDR2 ANQGSEA. CDR3 length equals 13 residues. This clonotype was counted only a few times. The time point was: patch test 2, 6 weeks after DPC sensitization. Described treatment: therapeutic diphenylcyclopropenone sensitization with weekly scalp DPC. Blood was drawn before each patch test was applied. TCRdb processed the RACE reads anew with MiXCR; each CDR3 protein has one entry. Of under 75,000 distinct CDR3 sequences detected, approximately 9% appear once; the ten largest clones hold roughly 3%.

The TCR comes from a woman aged 45-65 years with alopecia areata. Some clones in this sample may be carry-over from other donors' samples. This specimen was whole blood, taken in connection with sensitization to the hapten diphenylcyclopropenone (DPC). The J gene is TRBJ1-2, the V gene TRBV29-1, with D maybe TRBD1 (5 bases). The DNA for the CDR3 is TGCAGCGTTGAGACGGTCAGGGAGGATGGCTACACCTTC. This translates into CSVETVREDGYTF.